This T cell receptor (beta chain) originates from a study of Graves' ophthalmopathy and Graves' hyperthyroidism. This clonotype was observed at least ten times. The authors amplified TCR beta CDR3 regions, and they did so from RNA transcripts for repertoire sequencing. The authors performed first-round RT-PCR with HTBI primers and then a second-round multiplex PCR. TCRdb passed the multiplex PCR reads through MiXCR, listing each CDR3 protein once. The sample consists of around 400,000 distinct CDR3 sequences, 15% to 20% of them appearing once. There are 15 residues in the CDR3. V lost 3 bases and J 5 bases, leaving 13 bases between the germline ends. Germline lookup yields CDR1 SGHTA and CDR2 FQGNSA. Every ophthalmopathy donor presented moderate-to-severe activity, CAS ≥3, NOSPECS ≥4 and duration under 3 months.

This chain links TRBV7-2 with TRBJ2-2; D could derive from TRBD1 or TRBD2 (5 bases each). Sequenced sample: peripheral blood. This sequence originates from a woman younger than 35 with Graves' ophthalmopathy. The CDR3 loop is CASSLSGRATGELFF. In nucleotides, the CDR3 is TGTGCCAGCAGCTTGTCGGGACGGGCGACCGGGGAGCTGTTTTTT.